The sequence of this T cell receptor (beta chain) was determined in a study of regulatory T cells in long-lasting Graves disease. Findings and limits, study-wide: Persistent disease samples used TRBV28, TRBJ1-2 and TRBJ2-5 preferentially. In persistent patients, shared public clonotypes (roughly 2,700) outnumbered those in new patients (approximately 940). The work looked only at peripheral blood and did not look at thyroid tissue.

As for time point: persistent/refractory GD, antithyroid drugs over 5 years with positive TRAb. PBMC-extracted RNA yielded the TCR library. Worth noting for this clonotype: Antigen: not known.

With 5 bases clipped from V and 3 bases from J, the junction kept 25 bases outside the gene matches. In germline, CDR1 is MNHNS, CDR2 SASEGT. The CDR3 contains 21 residues. Researchers made TCR beta libraries by using iRepertoire HTBI primers and running Arm-PCR on CDR3 regions. TCRdb passed the multiplex PCR reads through MiXCR, listing each CDR3 protein once. The sample yields 650,000 to 700,000 distinct CDR3 sequences, about 30% seen once. This TCR was sampled from a female donor with Graves disease. The rearrangement joins TRBV6-1 to TRBJ2-7, with 10 nucleotides matching TRBD2. This material consisted of peripheral blood mononuclear cells (PBMCs), taken when the disease was refractory, from a patient treated with antithyroid drugs. DNA of the CDR3: TGTGCCAGCAGTCCCCTACCCCCCGGGGGAGGCACTAGCGGGAAATACTACGAGCAGTACTTC. It translates to CASSPLPPGGGTSGKYYEQYF.